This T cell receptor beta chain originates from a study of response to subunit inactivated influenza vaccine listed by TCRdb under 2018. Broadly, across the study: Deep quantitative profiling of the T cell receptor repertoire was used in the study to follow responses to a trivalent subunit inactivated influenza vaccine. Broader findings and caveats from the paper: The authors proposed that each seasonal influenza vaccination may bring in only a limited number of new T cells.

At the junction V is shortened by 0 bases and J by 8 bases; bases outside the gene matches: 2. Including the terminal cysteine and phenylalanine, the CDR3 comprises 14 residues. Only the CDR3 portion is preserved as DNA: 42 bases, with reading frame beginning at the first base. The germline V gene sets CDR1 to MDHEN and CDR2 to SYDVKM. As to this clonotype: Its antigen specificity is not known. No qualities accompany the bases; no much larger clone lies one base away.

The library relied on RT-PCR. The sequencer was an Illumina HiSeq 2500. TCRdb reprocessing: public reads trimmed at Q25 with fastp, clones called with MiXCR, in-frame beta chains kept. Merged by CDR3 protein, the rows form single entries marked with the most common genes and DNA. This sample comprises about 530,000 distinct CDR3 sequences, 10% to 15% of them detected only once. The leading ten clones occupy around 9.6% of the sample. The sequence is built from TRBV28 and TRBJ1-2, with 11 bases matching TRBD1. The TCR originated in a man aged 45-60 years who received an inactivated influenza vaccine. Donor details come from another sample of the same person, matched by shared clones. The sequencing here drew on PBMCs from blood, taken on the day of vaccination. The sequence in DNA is TGTGCCAGCAGTTTATGGGGACAGGGGGGGGGCTACACCTTC. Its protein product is CASSLWGQGGGYTF.